The 24 T cell receptor beta chains below all came from one sample that was sequenced in a study of T-cell memory formation after mild COVID-19. TCRdb redid the calling of the 5' RACE reads with MiXCR, one entry per CDR3 protein. The repertoire consists of hundreds of thousands of distinct CDR3 sequences, with under 30% occurring once and the leading ten covering 13%. Sequencing was performed on PBMCs or a T cell subset sorted from them (not recorded which). The receptors come from an adult woman who had mild COVID-19 (a few samples of this study predate the infection). Cell type and time point are not known.

This clonotype has a count of ten or more. The rearrangement uses TRBV4-2 and TRBJ1-4, with 7 bases identical to TRBD1. This CDR3 spans 16 amino acids. Germline V CDR1 and CDR2: LGHNA, YNFKEQ. Trimming at V came to 1 base and at J to 4 bases, leaving 6 bases not matched to a gene. CDR3: CASSQAAQGNNEKLFF. The CDR3 region has the DNA TGTGCCAGCAGCCAAGCCGCACAGGGGAATAATGAAAAACTGTTTTTT.

The gene calls are TRBV5-1 and TRBJ1-2; D ambiguous. The CDR3 has 15 residues. The germline V and J ends were trimmed by 0 bases and 4 bases, with 13 bases remaining between them. Germline V CDR1 and CDR2: SGHRS, YFSETQ. The CDR3: CASSLGSGVLYGYTF. CDR3 in DNA: TGCGCCAGCAGCTTGGGCAGCGGAGTACTCTATGGCTACACCTTC.

This clonotype came up a few times. The DNA of the CDR3 is TGTGCCAGCTCACCAACTGGTCAGTACGCTGAAGCTTTCTTT. Protein sequence: CASSPTGQYAEAFF. The chain combines TRBV18 with TRBJ1-1, with no clear D. The CDR3 has 14 amino acids. Germline V gene data show CDR1 as KGHSH and CDR2 as LQKENI. Trimming removed 2 bases from V and 6 bases from J, with 13 bases in between.

This chain joins TRBV5-1 and TRBJ2-1; 9 nucleotides agree with TRBD1. Unmatched junction bases numbered 8, after V lost 1 base and J lost 9 bases. The CDR3 is 15 residues long. Germline CDR1 is SGHRS and CDR2 is YFSETQ. CDR3 sequence (DNA): TGCGCCAGCAGCTTGTATCGGGACAGGGTTGGTGAGCAGTTCTTC. Its translation: CASSLYRDRVGEQFF.

CDR3 DNA: TGCGCCAGCAGCCTCACAGGGACAGGGAGGTCCGAGCAGTACTTC. Protein product: CASSLTGTGRSEQYF. The chain uses TRBV4-1 and TRBJ2-7, with 9 bases fitting TRBD1. V shed 4 bases, J shed 6 bases, and the junction held 10 bases outside the gene matches. The CDR3 covers 15 residues. Germline V gene sequence: CDR1 MGHRA, CDR2 YSYEKL.

The V gene is TRBV20-1, the J gene TRBJ1-1; unclear D gene. Deletions cut 0 bases from V and 5 bases from J, with 13 bases between. CDR1 and CDR2 from the germline V gene are DFQATT and SNEGSKA (reference sequence). The CDR3 totals 14 residues. CDR3 sequence: CSARDFGGLTEAFF. CDR3 bases: TGCAGTGCTAGAGATTTTGGAGGGCTTACTGAAGCTTTCTTT.

The chain is built from TRBV10-3 and TRBJ2-3; 11 bases fit TRBD2. Per germline, CDR1 ENHRY and CDR2 SYGVKD. Unmatched junction bases numbered 12, after V lost 10 bases and J lost 0 bases. The CDR3 is 17 residues long. CDR3 residues: CATARLAGTTSTDTQYF. The DNA of the CDR3 is TGTGCCACCGCGCGACTAGCGGGGACGACTAGCACAGATACGCAGTATTTT.

A few counts support this clonotype. The chain has TRBV20-1 and TRBJ2-7; 10 nucleotides align to TRBD2. Germline V gene lookup returns CDR1 DFQATT and CDR2 SNEGSKA (reference sequence). J gave up 7 bases and V 6 bases, and 9 bases lay outside the gene matches. The CDR3 runs to 13 residues. CDR3 sequence reads: CSAYGLAAGEQYF. CDR3 DNA sequence: TGCAGTGCCTACGGACTAGCGGCTGGAGAGCAGTACTTC.

This clonotype has ten or more counts. The chain employs TRBV7-2 and TRBJ1-2; perhaps TRBD1 as D (6 bases). The V gene lost 2 bases and the J gene lost 6 bases, with 16 bases spanning the gap. The germline CDR1 and CDR2 sequences are SGHTA and FQGNSA. This CDR3 has 15 residues. The CDR3 DNA is TGTGCCAGCAGCTTATCACAAGGACAGATTAATGGCTACACCTTC. Residues: CASSLSQGQINGYTF.

This clonotype was observed a single time. V and J are TRBV12-3 or TRBV12-4 and TRBJ1-5; a weak D match, TRBD1 (5 bases). The CDR3 spans 15 residues. Trimming left V 5 bases short and J 0 bases short, with 11 bases between. The CDR3 DNA reads TGTGCCAGCAGTAATGCAGGGTATAGCAATCAGCCCCAGCATTTT. This encodes CASSNAGYSNQPQHF.

This chain connects TRBV9 to TRBJ2-7; maybe TRBD1 (5 bases). Looked up from germline, CDR1 is SGDLS and CDR2 is YYNGEE. This CDR3 has 15 residues. V was pared by 0 bases and J by 3 bases, with 13 bases between. Here the CDR3 DNA reads TGTGCCAGCAGCGTAGGCCAGGGAATGGGCTACGAGCAGTACTTC. Translating gives CASSVGQGMGYEQYF.

In this sample, this clonotype turned up many times. The J gene is TRBJ2-7, the V gene TRBV10-3, with TRBD1 identical over 8 bases. Unmatched junction bases numbered 6, after V lost 8 bases and J lost 3 bases. CDR3 length: 13 residues. Germline CDR1 and CDR2: ENHRY and SYGVKD. CDR3 sequence: CAIQGAADYEQYF. The CDR3 coding sequence is TGTGCCATCCAGGGGGCTGCTGACTACGAGCAGTACTTC.

This clonotype was seen more than once but under ten times. This rearrangement joins TRBV12-3 or TRBV12-4 to TRBJ2-1; 9 nucleotides agree with TRBD2. V was pared by 6 bases and J by 4 bases, with 7 bases of the junction left unmatched. The CDR3 has 15 residues. CDR3 in DNA: TGTGCCAGCAGGCCCCAGGCGGGGGGGTACAATGAGCAGTTCTTC. It is translated as CASRPQAGGYNEQFF.

This clonotype was recorded a few times. The rearrangement joins TRBV20-1 to TRBJ2-1; possible D gene TRBD2, 6 bases. CDR3 length equals 12 residues. Germline CDR1 DFQATT, CDR2 SNEGSKA (reference sequence). The CDR3 here is CSGGDSGNEQFF. The CDR3 coding sequence is TGCAGCGGAGGGGACTCTGGGAATGAGCAGTTCTTC.

This clonotype has a handful of counts. The gene calls are TRBV5-1 and TRBJ2-1; D is unresolved. Trimming cost V 0 bases and J 0 bases, with 10 bases left between them. The germline CDR1 and CDR2 sequences are SGHRS and YFSETQ. The CDR3 totals 16 residues. CDR3 amino acids: CASSLDYPSSYNEQFF. The CDR3 coding sequence is TGCGCCAGCAGCTTGGATTACCCGAGCTCCTACAATGAGCAGTTCTTC.

This clonotype was seen more than once but under ten times. The chain employs TRBV10-3 and TRBJ2-2; D is unclear. This CDR3 has 12 residues. V dropped 8 bases and J dropped 4 bases, with 8 bases sitting between them. Germline CDR1 and CDR2: ENHRY and SYGVKD. The chain's CDR3 is CAISVATGELFF. As DNA, the CDR3 is TGTGCCATCTCGGTGGCCACCGGGGAGCTGTTTTTT.

The rearrangement uses TRBV7-9 and TRBJ1-2; the match to TRBD1 covers 10 bases. After removal of 6 bases from V and 7 bases from J, the junction contained 11 bases not matched to a gene. This CDR3 is built from 15 residues. Germline CDR1 and CDR2: SEHNR and FQNEAQ (reference sequence). The CDR3 DNA follows: TGTGCCAGCAGTGGACAGGGGGACCCTTATGGTGGCTACACCTTC. Its protein product is CASSGQGDPYGGYTF. Variable domain in full (rest from reference TRBV7-9 and TRBJ1-2): DTGVSQNPRHKITKRGQNVTFRCDPISEHNRLYWYRQTLGQGPEFLTYFQNEAQLEKSRLLSDRFSAERPKGSFSTLEIQRTEQGDSAMYLCASSGQGDPYGGYTFGSGTRLTVV.

The chain has TRBV6-5 and TRBJ2-7, with D possibly being TRBD2 (6 bases). Trimming shortened V by 8 bases and J by 2 bases, and 16 bases separated the two germline ends. Germline CDR1 MNHEY, CDR2 SVGAGI. The CDR3 consists of 14 residues. The CDR3 bases are TGTGCCAGCGGCGACTCGGGAGCACCCTACGAGCAGTACTTC. It codes for CASGDSGAPYEQYF.

This clonotype was counted only a few times. The junction shows a germline mismatch at one end, possibly a read error. The chain links TRBV30 to TRBJ1-2; 7 nucleotides agree with TRBD1. Per the germline V gene, CDR1 is GTSNPN and CDR2 is SVGIG (reference sequence). This CDR3 has 12 amino acids. CDR3 loop: CSGGTANYGYTF. The DNA of the CDR3 is TGCTCCGGTGGGACAGCTAACTATGGCTACACCTTC. Complete variable domain (other parts from reference TRBV30 and TRBJ1-2): SQTIHQWPATLVQPVGSPLSLECTVEGTSNPNLYWYRQAAGRGLQLLFYSVGIGQISSEVPQNLSASRPQDRQFILSSKKLLLSDSGFYLCSGGTANYGYTFGSGTRLTVV.

CDR3 loop: CASSEGVHSNQPQHF. The DNA of the CDR3 is TGTGCCAGCAGTGAGGGGGTTCATAGCAATCAGCCCCAGCATTTT. This chain joins TRBV12-3 or TRBV12-4 and TRBJ1-5; maybe TRBD1 (6 bases). CDR3 size: 15 residues. The ends were cut back, 5 bases at V and 0 bases at J, with 11 bases in the middle.

This chain links TRBV12-3 or TRBV12-4 with TRBJ1-1; D unclear. V lost 2 bases and J 8 bases, leaving 9 bases between the germline ends. This CDR3 comprises 12 residues. CDR3 in amino acids: CASSLFGSEAFF. For the CDR3, the DNA is TGTGCCAGCAGTTTATTTGGCAGCGAAGCTTTCTTT.

This clonotype was detected only once. This chain connects TRBV7-9 to TRBJ2-7; D unclear. Germline-derived CDR1 and CDR2 are SEHNR and FQNEAQ (reference sequence). The CDR3 totals 16 residues. Trimming shortened V by 6 bases and J by 2 bases, and 20 bases separated the two germline ends. CDR3 residues: CASSPPWTDETYEQYF. The CDR3 bases are TGTGCCAGCAGTCCCCCTTGGACGGATGAGACCTACGAGCAGTACTTC.

This sequence joins TRBV12-3 or TRBV12-4 and TRBJ1-2; perhaps TRBD1 as D (5 bases). Trimming removed 5 bases from V and 2 bases from J, with 21 bases in between. The CDR3 spans 17 residues. CDR3 sequence reads: CASSAQGAAGLNYGYTF. The CDR3 coding sequence is TGTGCCAGCAGTGCTCAGGGTGCCGCAGGGTTAAACTATGGCTACACCTTC.

This chain links TRBV11-2 with TRBJ1-2; D gene unclear. The CDR3 is 15 residues long. Deletions cut 5 bases from V and 7 bases from J, with 20 bases between. Germline CDR1 and CDR2: SGHAT and FQNNGV. Here the CDR3 DNA reads TGTGCCAGCAGCCCCCACCGGCAAACACCTGTTGGCTACACCTTC. It specifies CASSPHRQTPVGYTF.